The text below deals with one TCR beta chain. This clonotype was seen a single time. Its antigen is unknown. No quality values exist for individual bases; no much larger clone is one base distant. A single read constitutes weak evidence. In the paper's terms, the time point label means: pre-sensitization, week 0. What the treatment or condition label conveys for this sample: therapeutic diphenylcyclopropenone sensitization with weekly scalp DPC. Blood at each patch-test visit was drawn before the patch test was applied. Patients were eligible if aged 18 to 70, diagnosed with alopecia and judged suitable for DPC therapy, and pregnant patients were excluded. Total RNA was extracted from unfractionated whole blood collected in Tempus Blood RNA tubes. The sample comes from a study of human T cells and chemical hapten exposure (TCRdb year 2021). For the study in its entirety: For sensitization, 2% DPC in acetone was applied to a roughly 2 cm by roughly 2 cm area of upper inner arm skin. Weekly therapeutic DPC doses were additionally applied to the scalp of patients throughout the roughly 23-week study period. Patch tests used Finn chambers with 0.01% DPC on the upper back, scored after 6 days by International Contact Dermatitis Research Group standards. The patient cohort, mostly female, included alopecia areata with under or over 50% scalp involvement, alopecia totalis and alopecia universalis. Libraries were pooled for sequencing, and variation in per-sample TCR yields was attributed mainly to small differences in library volumes within the pool. The study tracked peripheral blood TCR repertoire changes in vivo during primary and secondary sensitization to the hapten diphenylcyclopropenone (DPC) in alopecia patients. Blood samples were taken from patients before sensitization (week 0) and at 2, 6 and about 24 weeks after DPC sensitization. Under 30 alopecia patients gave blood for TCR sequencing at one to four time points (pre-sensitization, 2, 6 and 24 weeks).

Study-wide conclusions, independent of this receptor: Alopecia, a presumed autoimmune disease, was present in all patients, so the immune response of the patients might differ from that of healthy individuals. No change with DPC sensitization was found in the number of TCRs above 1 in 1000 frequency, and no evidence of global repertoire structure alterations was found. Repeated subsampling changed both the strength of the expansion versus patch-test correlation and the threshold at which that correlation became significant. Significantly more large CDR3 similarity clusters were formed by expanded TCRs than by pre-sensitization or healthy control sets, consistent with antigen-driven responses. Patch test score correlated positively with the number of PT1 expanded TCRs, reaching significance at thresholds 8, 16 and 32 but not at 4.

Library method: RACE. TCRdb lists the instrument as NextSeq 500. During library preparation, unique molecular identifiers were attached to individual cDNA molecules so that TCRs could be counted quantitatively and reproducibly. From each blood RNA sample, both TCR alpha and TCR beta chains were sequenced. The published analysis was carried out like this. The median number of TCRs per sample was approximately 98,000, ranging from 23,224 to 690,600. V, J and CDR3 annotation of the TCR reads was performed with the Decombinator software suite. For the PS versus PT1 abundance plots, all samples were subsampled to the same number of TCRs (28,000). Expanded TCRs were defined as absent before sensitization and observed at least eight times at the 2-week time point. The public sequencing data were trimmed at Q25 with fastp and processed into clonotypes with MiXCR by TCRdb, which kept only in-frame beta chains. CDR3 protein sequences are deduplicated, and each keeps its most common genes and DNA. Clone size and V and J calls follow TCRdb, not the original study. The sample data list 200,000 to 300,000 distinct CDR3 sequences, and 8.6% of these were observed just once. The top ten hold around 2.5% of the sample.

CDR3 length: 16 amino acids, cysteine to phenylalanine. Just the 48-base CDR3 DNA is kept, in frame starting at base 1. The V end loses 5 bases and the J end loses 5 bases, and a stretch of 21 bases separates them. The germline V gene encodes CDR1 MGHRA and CDR2 YSYEKL. The TCR comes from a woman aged 40 to 49 with alopecia areata. Some clones in this sample may be carry-over from other donors' samples. The sequencing here drew on whole blood, taken in connection with sensitization to the hapten diphenylcyclopropenone (DPC). The V gene is TRBV4-1 and the J gene is TRBJ2-5, with the D gene possibly TRBD1 or TRBD2, each one fitting 5 bases. The nucleotide sequence reads as follows: TGCGCCAGCAGCGTTCAGCCGGGTGGGGGATCGGAGACCCAGTACTTC. Its protein product is CASSVQPGGGSETQYF.